The table lists the clone carrying this T cell receptor (beta chain) with a count of one. Antigen unknown. A much more abundant neighbour one base away suggests this may be a read error. These data are taken from a study of T cell repertoires in cytomegalovirus infection. Regarding the study as a whole: The ex vivo response showed dominance by HLA-C-restricted CMV-specific TCR beta clonotypes.

Trimming removed 4 bases at V and 8 bases at J, with 14 bases between. Germline CDR1 SGHVS, CDR2 FNYEAQ. CDR3 size: 14 residues. TCRdb fed the reads into MiXCR, producing one record per CDR3 protein. Seen here are about 830,000 distinct CDR3 sequences, 30% to 35% observed once, and the top ten hold around 12%. The TCR comes from a human donor in good health (CMV status not recorded). Some clones in this sample may be carry-over from other donors' samples. The chain employs TRBV7-6 and TRBJ1-4, with a tentative D call TRBD1 (5 bases). The sequenced sample was cultured CD8+ T cells from PBMCs, obtained from culture after CMV antigen stimulation. In DNA form, the CDR3 reads TGTGCCAGCAGCTCATGGGGGATGGAGGAAAAACTGTTTTTT. Amino acid sequence: CASSSWGMEEKLFF.